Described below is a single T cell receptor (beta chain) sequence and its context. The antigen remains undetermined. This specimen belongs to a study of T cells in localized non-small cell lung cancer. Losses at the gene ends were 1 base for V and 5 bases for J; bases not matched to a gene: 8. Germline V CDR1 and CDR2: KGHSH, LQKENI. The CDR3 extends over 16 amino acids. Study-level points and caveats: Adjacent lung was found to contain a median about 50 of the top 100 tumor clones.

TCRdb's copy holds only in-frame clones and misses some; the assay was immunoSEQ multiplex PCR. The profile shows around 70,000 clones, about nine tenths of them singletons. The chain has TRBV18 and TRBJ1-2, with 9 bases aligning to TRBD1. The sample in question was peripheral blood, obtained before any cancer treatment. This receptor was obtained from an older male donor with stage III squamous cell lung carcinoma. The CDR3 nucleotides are TGTGCCAGCTCACCACGGACAGGGGCCTTTGAGTATGGCTACACCTTC. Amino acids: CASSPRTGAFEYGYTF.